The entry below describes one T cell receptor (beta chain). Assay: immunoSEQ multiplex PCR; the TCRdb copy retains only in-frame clones and omits some. This table has over 70,000 clones, roughly 90% appearing once. The data were taken from a study of T cell responses to AZD1222 COVID-19 vaccine. V was pared by 0 bases and J by 4 bases, with 4 bases between. The CDR3 has 13 amino acids. CDR1 and CDR2 from the germline V gene are SGDLS and YYNGEE. The input for sequencing was peripheral blood, taken on day 0 of AZD1222 vaccination. V usage is TRBV9 and J usage is TRBJ2-2; D gene uncertain. The receptor's source is an adult in good health. CDR3 coding DNA: TGTGCCAGCAGCGTAGTTGGCACCGGGGAGCTGTTTTTT. It specifies CASSVVGTGELFF.